The 23 T cell receptor beta chains below were found in one sample sequenced in a study of blood T cell repertoires in COVID-19 (dated by TCRdb to about 2020). The library was generated by the immunoSEQ multiplex PCR assay. This is the immuneACCESS table as TCRdb keeps it, with only in-frame sequences that have V and J called. A part of the clones is gone; compared with another copy, unresolved V genes explain less than half, and the rest is unexplained. The sample table contains a few hundred thousand clones; only one count was recorded for approximately 86% of them. Approximately 2.2% of the sample goes to the ten largest clones. The sequenced sample consisted of peripheral blood. These receptors were taken from a woman in her twenties or thirties who had recovered from COVID-19.

The chain has TRBV3-1 (or the pseudogene TRBV3-2) and TRBJ2-7; TRBD1 is a possible D gene (5 bases). V was pared by 3 bases and J by 2 bases, with 14 bases between. CDR3 length: 15 residues. CDR1 LGHDT and CDR2 YNNKEL come from the germline V gene (reference sequence). Written as DNA, the CDR3 is TGTGCCAGCAGCCAGGGGTTAGGGGTCACCTACGAGCAGTACTTC. Translated, it gives CASSQGLGVTYEQYF.

The rearrangement joins TRBV19 to TRBJ1-3, with no clear D. The length of the CDR3 is 13 residues. The ends were cut back, 6 bases at V and 4 bases at J, with 10 bases in the middle. CDR1 LNHDA and CDR2 SQIVND come from the germline V gene (reference sequence). CDR3 sequence (DNA): TGTGCCAGTAGATCTGACGGGGGAAACACCATATATTTT. Protein: CASRSDGGNTIYF.

The gene calls are TRBV19 and TRBJ1-6; D possibly corresponds to TRBD1 (5 bases). The germline V and J ends were trimmed by 7 bases and 5 bases, with 12 bases remaining between them. The CDR3 runs 14 residues. The germline V gene has CDR1 LNHDA and CDR2 SQIVND (reference sequence). The CDR3 nucleotides are TGTGCCAGTATGGAGGGAGGGGATAATTCACCCCTCCACTTT. Residues: CASMEGGDNSPLHF. The full variable domain, its missing parts supplied by reference TRBV19 and TRBJ1-6, is DGGITQSPKYLFRKEGQNVTLSCEQNLNHDAMYWYRQDPGQGLRLIYYSQIVNDFQKGDIAEGYSVSREKKESFPLTVTSAQKNPTAFYLCASMEGGDNSPLHFGNGTRLTVT.

V is TRBV28 and J is TRBJ1-1; 8 bases agree with TRBD1. CDR3 length equals 14 residues. After removal of 6 bases from V and 5 bases from J, the junction contained 8 bases not matched to a gene. CDR1 and CDR2 (germline): MDHEN, SYDVKM. Here the CDR3 reads CASRTRTGRTEAFF. The DNA for the CDR3 is TGTGCCAGCAGAACTAGGACAGGGCGGACTGAAGCTTTCTTT.

The V and J genes are TRBV14 and TRBJ2-7; 9 nucleotides agree with TRBD1. From germline, CDR1 is SGHDN and CDR2 FVKESK. This CDR3 has 13 residues. Trimming took 3 bases from V and 4 from J; bases not matched to a gene: 1. CDR3 sequence reads: CASSQGQGYEQYF. The CDR3 nucleotides read TGTGCCAGCAGCCAGGGACAGGGTTACGAGCAGTACTTC.

This sequence joins TRBV13 and TRBJ2-6; weak D call: TRBD2 (6 bases). The CDR3 loop spans 15 amino acids. From germline, CDR1 is PRHDT and CDR2 FYEKMQ (reference sequence). V gave up 6 bases and J gave up 4 bases, with 13 bases separating them. CDR3 sequence: CASRLALEGANVLTF. The CDR3 DNA is TGTGCCAGCAGACTAGCTTTGGAAGGGGCCAACGTCCTGACTTTC. The entire variable domain, with the rest obtained from reference TRBV13 and TRBJ2-6, is as follows: AAGVIQSPRHLIKEKRETATLKCYPIPRHDTVYWYQQGPGQDPQFLISFYEKMQSDKGSIPDRFSAQQFSDYHSELNMSSLELGDSALYFCASRLALEGANVLTFGAGSRLTVL.

This clone was recorded a few times. The chain links TRBV27 to TRBJ1-2; 7 bases align to TRBD1. Germline V gives CDR1 MNHEY, CDR2 SMNVEV (reference sequence). The CDR3 covers 15 residues. V lost 8 bases and J lost 7; bases outside the gene matches: 16. CDR3 loop: CASLTTGKAGGGYTF. The CDR3 coding sequence is TGTGCCAGCCTAACGACAGGGAAAGCGGGTGGTGGCTACACCTTC.

The rearrangement links TRBV28 to TRBJ2-5; TRBD2 agrees at 8 bases. Germline CDR1 is MDHEN and CDR2 is SYDVKM. CDR3 length equals 14 residues. V dropped 6 bases and J dropped 3; count of bases not matched to a gene: 6. The CDR3 is CASRPAGAEETQYF. CDR3 DNA: TGTGCCAGCAGACCAGCGGGGGCGGAAGAGACCCAGTACTTC.

The rearrangement joins TRBV4-1 to TRBJ2-1; 12 bases fit TRBD2. CDR3 size: 15 residues. Germline-derived CDR1 and CDR2 are MGHRA and YSYEKL. V shed 6 bases and J 7 bases; nucleotides not matched to a gene: 7. CDR3: CASRSTSGGLNEQFF. CDR3 DNA: TGCGCCAGCAGATCGACTAGCGGGGGTCTTAATGAGCAGTTCTTC.

The chain recombines TRBV25-1 with TRBJ1-5; the D gene is possibly TRBD1 (6 bases). There are 12 residues in the CDR3. The germline V gene has CDR1 MGHDK and CDR2 SYGVNS. The V and J ends lost 4 bases and 7 bases respectively, with 8 bases between them. The CDR3 region has the DNA TGTGCCAGCAGTGTAGGGGGACAGCCCCAGCATTTT. Translation gives CASSVGGQPQHF. Drawing the rest from reference TRBV25-1 and TRBJ1-5, the complete variable domain is EADIYQTPRYLVIGTGKKITLECSQTMGHDKMYWYQQDPGMELHLIHYSYGVNSTEKGDLSSESTVSRIRTEHFPLTLESARPSHTSQYLCASSVGGQPQHFGDGTRLSIL.

V is TRBV5-1 and J is TRBJ2-4, with TRBD1 as a possible D gene (5 bases). The length of the CDR3 is 16 residues. With 0 bases removed from V and 0 bases from J, the gap between germline ends came to 10 bases. Per germline, CDR1 SGHRS and CDR2 YFSETQ. As DNA, the CDR3 is TGCGCCAGCAGCTTGGGCGACAGTATAGCCAAAAACATTCAGTACTTC. This sequence encodes CASSLGDSIAKNIQYF. Based on the CDR3 plus reference TRBV5-1 and TRBJ2-4, the full variable domain is KAGVTQTPRYLIKTRGQQVTLSCSPISGHRSVSWYQQTPGQGLQFLFEYFSETQRNKGNFPGRFSGRQFSNSRSEMNVSTLELGDSALYLCASSLGDSIAKNIQYFGAGTRLSVL.

This clone was seen a handful of times. The sample carries other DNA sequences with the same CDR3. This chain uses TRBV6-2 or TRBV6-3 with TRBJ2-7, with a weak D call TRBD1 (6 bases). CDR1 is MNHEY and CDR2 is SVGEGT in the germline V gene. The CDR3 has 14 residues. V lost 2 bases to trimming and J lost 0 bases, with 8 bases between them. CDR3 in DNA: TGTGCCAGCAGTTACGGGACAAGCTCCTACGAGCAGTACTTC. This sequence encodes CASSYGTSSYEQYF.

The chain carries TRBV3-1 (or the pseudogene TRBV3-2) and TRBJ2-5; D is undetermined. Trimming left V 0 bases short and J 5 bases short, with 4 bases between. This CDR3 is 12 amino acids long. CDR1 and CDR2 (germline): LGHDT, YNNKEL (reference sequence). The CDR3 coding sequence is TGTGCCAGCAGCCAAGATGCGGAGACCCAGTACTTC. Translating it yields CASSQDAETQYF.

The chain recombines TRBV6-5 with TRBJ1-2; TRBD1 matches 7 bases. J gave up 5 bases and V 10 bases, and 10 bases lay outside the gene matches. Germline CDR1 is MNHEY and CDR2 is SVGAGI. This CDR3 is built from 13 residues. The CDR3 is CAIRGEGQYGYTF. CDR3 DNA: TGTGCCATCCGCGGAGAGGGACAGTATGGCTACACCTTC.

Note on this clone: Other nucleotide sequences in the sample specify the same CDR3. The J gene is TRBJ2-3, the V gene TRBV5-1, with 11 bases aligning to TRBD2. The CDR3 has 15 amino acids. CDR1 is SGHRS and CDR2 is YFSETQ in the germline V gene. Losses at the gene ends were 0 bases for V and 5 bases for J; bases not matched to a gene: 2. In DNA form, the CDR3 reads TGCGCCAGCAGCTTGGGGCTAGCGGGAGGAGATACGCAGTATTTT. Translated: CASSLGLAGGDTQYF.

This chain connects TRBV6-5 to TRBJ1-5, with 7 bases matching TRBD1. This CDR3 contains 15 residues. Germline loops: CDR1 MNHEY, CDR2 SVGAGI. J lost 6 bases, V lost 5 bases, and 10 bases had no gene match. This CDR3 is CASSIRTAGGQPQHF. The CDR3 bases are TGTGCCAGCAGTATCCGGACGGCAGGGGGTCAGCCCCAGCATTTT.

This clone was counted a few times. The CDR3 reads CASSQDVAGGGELFF. For the CDR3, the DNA is TGTGCCAGCAGCCAGGATGTGGCGGGAGGCGGGGAGCTGTTTTTT. The V and J genes are TRBV3-1 (or the pseudogene TRBV3-2) and TRBJ2-2; TRBD2 matches at 8 bases. The ends lost 3 bases at V and 7 bases at J; junction bases unmatched: 7. This CDR3 spans 15 amino acids. Germline CDR1 LGHDT, CDR2 YNNKEL (reference sequence).

The J gene is TRBJ1-1, the V gene TRBV6-5; D is possibly TRBD1 (5 bases). This CDR3 is built from 15 residues. Germline assignment: CDR1 MNHEY and CDR2 SVGAGI. V lost 2 bases and J lost 4, with 14 bases in between. CDR3 nucleotide sequence: TGTGCCAGCAGTTACCGTTGGGGGGGGAGCACTGAAGCTTTCTTT. Protein: CASSYRWGGSTEAFF.

The genes are TRBV21-1 and TRBJ2-1; the table's D gene call, TRBD1, was not cross checked with the DNA. TRBV21-1 is described as a pseudogene. This CDR3 has 12 amino acids. The CDR3, as DNA: TGTGCCAGCGTCAGGGCGGTTCGTGAGCAGTTCTTC. This encodes CASVRAVREQFF.

This chain joins TRBV10-2 and TRBJ1-5; possible D gene TRBD1, 6 bases. Germline CDR1 reads WSHSY; CDR2 reads SAAADI. V lost 2 bases to trimming and J lost 2 bases, with 7 bases between them. The CDR3 spans 14 residues. The CDR3 is CASSENRGNQPQHF. The CDR3 nucleotides read TGCGCCAGCAGTGAGAACAGGGGCAATCAGCCCCAGCATTTT.

Ten or more counts support this clone. The chain combines TRBV6-2 or TRBV6-3 with TRBJ1-1; 7 positions agree with TRBD1. V was clipped by 5 bases and J by 4 bases; unmatched bases: 10. Germline V gives CDR1 MNHEY, CDR2 SVGEGT. CDR3 length equals 15 residues. The CDR3 DNA sequence: TGTGCCAGCAGTCGAACAGGGGAGCCTGGCACTGAAGCTTTCTTT. It translates to CASSRTGEPGTEAFF.

The chain employs TRBV14 and TRBJ1-1; no definite D call. Germline assignment: CDR1 SGHDN and CDR2 FVKESK. Trimming left V 2 bases short and J 10 bases short, with 8 bases between. CDR3 size: 11 residues. The CDR3 loop reads CASSQLFLAFF. For the CDR3, the DNA is TGTGCCAGCAGCCAACTGTTTCTAGCTTTCTTT.

The chain combines TRBV5-6 with TRBJ2-7; the match to TRBD2 covers 7 bases. Trimming removed 1 base from V and 2 bases from J; junction bases left unmatched: 6. CDR3 length: 15 amino acids. Germline V lookup: CDR1 SGHDT, CDR2 YYEEEE. In nucleotides, the CDR3 is TGTGCCAGCAGCTTGTGGGGACGGGGGGCCTACGAGCAGTACTTC. It yields the protein CASSLWGRGAYEQYF.